This T cell receptor (beta chain) was recovered during a study of blood T cells in healthy people across ages. Study context: The capture of about one barcoded beta molecule per two T cells was achieved by template switching.

This clonotype was found many times. The authors ran a second PCR of roughly 6 to 12 cycles using a sample-barcoded 5' primer and a J-beta primer mix. One entry per CDR3 protein results from TCRdb running MiXCR on the 5' RACE reads. Here the sample spans 1.5 million to 1.8 million distinct CDR3 sequences, 35% to 45% being singletons. The V and J ends lost 5 bases and 6 bases, in that order; junction bases with no gene match: 4. The CDR3 totals 13 residues. The TCR comes from a woman aged 18-35 years in good health. The chain joins TRBV12-3 or TRBV12-4 to TRBJ2-3; 8 bases align to TRBD2. Sequenced sample: blood. CDR3 in DNA: TGTGCCAGCAGTGTTAGCGGGGCGGATACGCAGTATTTT. It codes for CASSVSGADTQYF.